These 14 T cell receptor beta chains came from one sample sequenced in a study of cytomegalovirus exposure and HLA in healthy donors. The PCR contained 60 Vbeta and 13 Jbeta primers. Generated by immunoSEQ multiplex PCR, the TCRdb table keeps only in-frame clones and is missing some. The table shows 150,000 to 200,000 clones, with 60% to 80% occurring only once. The sequencing input was PBMCs. The source of these receptors is a woman between 45 and 65 years old in good health and CMV-seropositive.

The V and J genes are TRBV5-6 and TRBJ1-2; D is possibly TRBD1 (5 bases). The germline V gene has CDR1 SGHDT and CDR2 YYEEEE. V was pared by 0 bases and J by 4 bases, with 10 bases between. The CDR3 runs to 14 residues. The CDR3 loop reads CASSLEGRGYGYTF. The CDR3 region has the DNA TGTGCCAGCAGCTTGGAGGGGCGCGGCTATGGCTACACCTTC.

This clone was seen a single time. The J gene is TRBJ2-7, the V gene TRBV5-1; a possible D gene is TRBD1 (6 bases). Germline CDR1 and CDR2: SGHRS and YFSETQ. The CDR3 runs 15 residues. V lost 4 bases to trimming and J lost 4 bases, with 18 bases between them. The CDR3 sequence: CASSPTLAGEYEQYF. CDR3 bases: TGCGCCAGCAGCCCTACTCTGGCAGGGGAATACGAGCAGTACTTC. Based on the CDR3 plus reference TRBV5-1 and TRBJ2-7, the full variable domain is KAGVTQTPRYLIKTRGQQVTLSCSPISGHRSVSWYQQTPGQGLQFLFEYFSETQRNKGNFPGRFSGRQFSNSRSEMNVSTLELGDSALYLCASSPTLAGEYEQYFGPGTRLTVT.

A single count supports this clone. The V gene is TRBV2, the J gene TRBJ2-3; D possibly corresponds to TRBD2 (7 bases). The V and J ends lost 1 base and 5 bases respectively, with 13 bases between them. Per the germline V gene, CDR1 is SNHLY and CDR2 is FYNNEI. The CDR3 extends over 15 amino acids. The chain's CDR3 is CASSEGAGAGDTQYF. CDR3 nucleotides: TGTGCCAGCAGTGAAGGGGCGGGGGCGGGAGATACGCAGTATTTT.

The V and J genes are TRBV10-3 and TRBJ1-5, with TRBD1 matching 7 bases. This CDR3 region has 15 residues. The trim removed 7 bases at V and 0 bases at J, leaving 6 bases unmatched. Germline V lookup: CDR1 ENHRY, CDR2 SYGVKD. The CDR3 coding sequence is TGTGCCATCAAACAGGGGTCGGATAGCAATCAGCCCCAGCATTTT. Translating it yields CAIKQGSDSNQPQHF.

The chain couples TRBV19 to TRBJ2-1; D is unresolved. CDR1 LNHDA and CDR2 SQIVND come from the germline V gene (reference sequence). Trimming cost V 6 bases and J 6 bases, with 12 bases left between them. This CDR3 contains 13 residues. In DNA form, the CDR3 reads TGTGCCAGTAGGCCAGTGGCCCTCAATGAGCAGTTCTTC. It yields the protein CASRPVALNEQFF.

CDR3 sequence: CASSSGLAGGRDTQYF. In nucleotides, the CDR3 is TGCGCCAGCAGCTCGGGACTAGCGGGGGGCAGGGATACGCAGTATTTT. This chain joins TRBV5-1 and TRBJ2-3; 15 bases map to TRBD2. CDR3 length: 16 residues. Trimming removed 3 bases from V and 6 bases from J; junction bases left unmatched: 5. Germline-derived CDR1 and CDR2 are SGHRS and YFSETQ. Complete variable domain (other parts from reference TRBV5-1 and TRBJ2-3): KAGVTQTPRYLIKTRGQQVTLSCSPISGHRSVSWYQQTPGQGLQFLFEYFSETQRNKGNFPGRFSGRQFSNSRSEMNVSTLELGDSALYLCASSSGLAGGRDTQYFGPGTRLTVL.

V usage is TRBV7-9 and J usage is TRBJ2-3, with 12 positions matching TRBD2. This CDR3 contains 16 residues. Trimming at V came to 5 bases and at J to 2 bases, leaving 5 bases not matched to a gene. From germline, CDR1 is SEHNR and CDR2 FQNEAQ (reference sequence). Here the CDR3 DNA reads TGTGCCAGCAGCCGACTAGCGGGGGCAATCACAGATACGCAGTATTTT. Amino acids: CASSRLAGAITDTQYF.

This clone is a singleton in its sample. The chain recombines TRBV9 with TRBJ2-3; TRBD2 matches at 8 bases. This CDR3 spans 16 amino acids. V trimming: 0 bases; J trimming: 0 bases; junction bases outside the gene matches: 3. CDR1 and CDR2 (germline): SGDLS, YYNGEE. The CDR3 DNA sequence: TGTGCCAGCAGCGTAGCTCGGGGGGGAAGCACAGATACGCAGTATTTT. It codes for CASSVARGGSTDTQYF.

This clone was seen a few times. This chain joins TRBV9 and TRBJ1-1; no reliable D call. CDR1 and CDR2 (germline): SGDLS, YYNGEE. Between the trimmed V and J ends, which lost 4 bases and 4 bases, there was a span of 11 bases. This CDR3 has 13 amino acids. DNA of the CDR3: TGTGCCAGCAGCCATACCCCGGGCACTGAAGCTTTCTTT. This translates into CASSHTPGTEAFF.

The rearrangement links TRBV5-8 to TRBJ2-1; 7 bases are a match to TRBD2. Germline trimming cut 1 base from V and 10 bases from J; bases unmatched to any gene: 5. There are 13 residues in the CDR3. Germline CDR1 reads SGHTS; CDR2 reads YDEGEE. The CDR3 region is CASSLREASEQFF. DNA of the CDR3: TGTGCCAGCAGCTTGCGGGAGGCCTCGGAGCAGTTCTTC.

CDR3 bases: TGTGCCAGCAGCCTTGGACTAGCTATAGTCCCCTACAATGAGCAGTTCTTC. Translating gives CASSLGLAIVPYNEQFF. The J gene is TRBJ2-1, the V gene TRBV5-4, with TRBD2 matching over 8 bases. Germline CDR1 reads SGHNT; CDR2 reads YYREEE (reference sequence). Trimming removed 4 bases from V and 2 bases from J; junction bases left unmatched: 11. The CDR3 is 17 residues long.

The CDR3 region has the DNA TGTGCCAGCTCACCACCGAAAGGAGCCGGACAGGGAAGCAATCAGCCCCAGCATTTT. It codes for CASSPPKGAGQGSNQPQHF. This chain connects TRBV18 to TRBJ1-5; 8 bases fit TRBD1. Losses at the gene ends were 0 bases for V and 1 base for J; bases not matched to a gene: 11. CDR1 and CDR2 from the germline V gene are KGHSH and LQKENI. The CDR3 totals 19 residues.

This clone was seen a few times. The J gene is TRBJ1-1, the V gene TRBV14; D perhaps matches TRBD1 (5 bases). The CDR3 length is 14 residues. Germline values: CDR1 SGHDN, CDR2 FVKESK. The V and J ends lost 3 bases and 5 bases respectively, with 13 bases between them. DNA for the CDR3: TGTGCCAGCAGCCAGTCAGGGATGGGGACTGAAGCTTTCTTT. It encodes CASSQSGMGTEAFF. Based on the CDR3 plus reference TRBV14 and TRBJ1-1, the full variable domain is EAGVTQFPSHSVIEKGQTVTLRCDPISGHDNLYWYRRVMGKEIKFLLHFVKESKQDESGMPNNRFLAERTGGTYSTLKVQPAELEDSGVYFCASSQSGMGTEAFFGQGTRLTVV.

V and J are TRBV30 and TRBJ2-1; maybe TRBD2 (7 bases). In germline, CDR1 is GTSNPN, CDR2 SVGIG (reference sequence). V dropped 5 bases and J dropped 4 bases, with 21 bases sitting between them. The CDR3 is 16 amino acids. CDR3 sequence reads: CAWRDRGAGVYNEQFF. The CDR3, as DNA: TGTGCCTGGCGGGATCGGGGGGCGGGGGTATACAATGAGCAGTTCTTC.